This T cell receptor beta chain was sequenced for a study of blood T cell repertoires in COVID-19. Study at large: Specimens from acute and convalescent COVID-19 originated in the United States, Italy and Spain.

The CDR3 totals 14 residues. From germline, CDR1 is KGHDR and CDR2 SFDVKD. V was shortened by 1 base and J by 8 bases, with 13 bases between the two germline ends. Under the authors' procedure: Estimation of nucleated cell counts was performed using reference gene primer amplification. Assay: immunoSEQ multiplex PCR; the TCRdb copy retains only in-frame clones and omits some. V, J and clone size derive from that table, while D and trimming were established from the DNA sequence. The sample carries over 200,000 clones, more than 80% recorded once. Participants, roughly 18 to 89 years old, spanned around 25 US areas. Self-reported history from a screening survey and questionnaire set each donor's cohort.

The sequence was collected from a man aged 60 to 69 who had recovered from COVID-19. The chain is built from TRBV24-1 and TRBJ1-2, with D uncertain. Sequenced sample: PBMCs or T cells enriched from blood (not recorded which). CDR3 in DNA: TGTGCCACCAGTGATTTTAGCAACACGAGGGGCTACACCTTC. It yields the protein CATSDFSNTRGYTF.